Below, 13 T cell receptor beta chains from the same sample are listed, as sequenced in a study of blood T cells in healthy people across ages. Alongside a J-beta primer mix, a sample-barcoded 5' primer served in a second PCR lasting roughly 6 to 11 cycles. TCRdb recomputed calls from the 5' RACE reads with MiXCR, one row per CDR3 protein. The sample carries roughly 800,000 distinct CDR3 sequences, around 25% recorded once. A further study also used this sample, focusing on T cells of mothers and their children.

The specimen sequenced was blood. These receptors all come from a boy younger than 18 in good health.

The gene calls are TRBV20-1 and TRBJ2-5; 8 bases match TRBD2. With the DNA end fitting TRBJ2-1 better, the J assignment may be wrong. This CDR3 has 18 residues. The V gene's germline CDR1 is DFQATT and CDR2 SNEGSKA (reference sequence). The DNA for the CDR3 is TGCAGTGCTAGAGACCCGCTAGCGGGTTCAGCGTCCTACAATGAGCAGTTCTTC. Amino acids: CSARDPLAGSASYNEQFF.

V and J are TRBV9 and TRBJ2-1, with D possibly matching TRBD2 (6 bases). Matching the DNA end better, TRBJ2-7 makes the J call doubtful. Germline V gives CDR1 SGDLS, CDR2 YYNGEE. CDR3 length: 15 residues. CDR3 DNA sequence: TGTGCCAGCAGCCCGCCAACCGGGACTTTCTACGAGCAGTACTTC. Its translation is CASSPPTGTFYEQYF.

This clonotype was detected only a few times. Its ends do not fully match the called genes, so a read error is possible. The chain combines TRBV12-5 with TRBJ2-4, with TRBD1 as a possible D gene (6 bases). The CDR3 totals 12 residues. CDR1 is LGHNT and CDR2 is FRNRAP in the germline V gene. DNA for the CDR3: TGCGCTAGTGGTTGGGACACAGGGCCTCAGTACTTC. This codes for CASGWDTGPQYF.

This rearrangement joins TRBV15 to TRBJ2-5; no clear D. Trimming removed 3 bases from V and 2 bases from J, with 10 bases in between. Germline assignment: CDR1 LNHNV and CDR2 YYDKDF (reference sequence). CDR3 length equals 14 residues. The CDR3 sequence: CATSRPTVQETQYF. CDR3 sequence (DNA): TGTGCCACCAGCAGGCCGACGGTGCAAGAGACCCAGTACTTC.

The chain carries TRBV28 and TRBJ2-5, with 7 positions matching TRBD2. The J call may not be correct, given that the DNA end is closer to TRBJ2-1. This CDR3 has 14 amino acids. Germline V lookup: CDR1 MDHEN, CDR2 SYDVKM. The CDR3, as DNA: TGTGCCAGCAGTTTGGGACTACAAATCAATGAGCAGTTCTTC. Translation: CASSLGLQINEQFF.

The chain has TRBV28 and TRBJ2-5, with 11 bases lining up with TRBD2. Near its end, the DNA agrees better with TRBJ2-1, so the J call may be wrong. Germline V gene lookup returns CDR1 MDHEN and CDR2 SYDVKM. The CDR3 totals 16 residues. As DNA, the CDR3 is TGTGCCAGCAGTTCCGGACTAGCGGGCGCCTACAATGAGCAGTTCTTC. Translation: CASSSGLAGAYNEQFF.

This clonotype showed up just a few times. This sequence joins TRBV20-1 and TRBJ2-5; TRBD2 agrees at 7 bases. V trimming: 5 bases; J trimming: 4 bases; junction bases outside the gene matches: 7. This CDR3 contains 13 residues. CDR1 and CDR2 (germline): DFQATT, SNEGSKA (reference sequence). CDR3 residues: CSAPQAGRETQYF. In nucleotides, the CDR3 is TGCAGTGCTCCCCAAGCGGGGCGAGAGACCCAGTACTTC.

Only a few counts were recorded for this clonotype. The J gene is TRBJ2-3, the V gene TRBV7-2; possibly TRBD2 for D (5 bases). The CDR3 consists of 15 residues. Looked up from germline, CDR1 is SGHTA and CDR2 is FQGNSA. Trimming stripped 5 bases from V and 1 base from J, with 13 bases between. CDR3: CASSPRTPGTDTQYF. CDR3 bases: TGTGCCAGCAGCCCCCGGACTCCCGGCACAGATACGCAGTATTTT.

This chain links TRBV6-6 with TRBJ1-6; 7 positions agree with TRBD1. The CDR3 length is 18 residues. Germline loops: CDR1 MNHNY, CDR2 SVGAGI (reference sequence). After removal of 2 bases from V and 9 bases from J, the junction contained 16 bases not matched to a gene. The CDR3 loop is CASSYSRTGDSIGSPLHF. The CDR3 DNA reads TGTGCCAGCAGTTACAGTCGGACAGGCGATAGCATTGGTTCACCCCTCCACTTT.

This clonotype was counted only a few times. The rearrangement uses TRBV4-1 and TRBJ2-1; D not certain. CDR1 and CDR2 (germline): MGHRA, YSYEKL. This CDR3 region has 17 residues. V was cut by 2 bases and J by 0 bases, with 14 bases left in between. The CDR3 reads CASSQWAGTSSYNEQFF. The CDR3 DNA sequence: TGCGCCAGCAGCCAATGGGCAGGTACCAGCTCCTACAATGAGCAGTTCTTC.

This clonotype was detected a few times. The chain is built from TRBV7-8 and TRBJ2-5; no clear D gene. The germline V gene encodes CDR1 SGHVS and CDR2 FQNEAQ. CDR3 size: 16 residues. V was shortened by 5 bases and J by 2 bases, with 18 bases between the two germline ends. CDR3 region: CASSPPLQRPQETQYF. DNA for the CDR3: TGTGCCAGCAGCCCACCCCTCCAGCGACCACAAGAGACCCAGTACTTC.

This clonotype was seen a few times. The chain links TRBV28 to TRBJ2-7; 8 positions match TRBD2. CDR3 size: 15 residues. V shed 4 bases, J shed 3 bases, and the junction held 8 bases outside the gene matches. Germline loops: CDR1 MDHEN, CDR2 SYDVKM. This CDR3 is CASSSLAGLNYEQYF. For the CDR3, the DNA is TGTGCCAGCAGTTCCCTAGCGGGCCTTAACTACGAGCAGTACTTC.

This clonotype was recorded only once. The chain uses TRBV15 and TRBJ2-1, with a possible D match to TRBD1 (5 bases). V was clipped by 5 bases and J by 2 bases, with 10 bases between them. The V gene's germline CDR1 is LNHNV and CDR2 YYDKDF (reference sequence). CDR3 length: 14 amino acids. DNA for the CDR3: TGTGCCACCAGCGGGGCTGACCCCTACAATGAGCAGTTCTTC. This sequence encodes CATSGADPYNEQFF.